The 28 T cell receptor beta chains given below trace back to one sample, sequenced in a study of blood T cell repertoires in COVID-19. Generated by immunoSEQ multiplex PCR, the TCRdb table keeps only in-frame clones and is missing some. The sample shows under 75,000 clones, nearly 90% of them seen only once. Sequenced sample: peripheral blood. The origin of the receptors is a man between 60 and 75 years old with active COVID-19.

V is TRBV6-5 and J is TRBJ2-7; D perhaps matches TRBD2 (6 bases). CDR1 and CDR2 from the germline V gene are MNHEY and SVGAGI. Trimming took 5 bases from V and 4 from J, leaving 12 bases between them. The CDR3 is 13 amino acids. CDR3 sequence: CASSHGGGYEQYF. As DNA, the CDR3 is TGTGCCAGCAGTCACGGGGGTGGATACGAGCAGTACTTC.

The chain is built from TRBV19 and TRBJ2-3, with 10 positions matching TRBD2. Germline lookup yields CDR1 LNHDA and CDR2 SQIVND (reference sequence). The CDR3 runs to 15 residues. Trimming took 5 bases from V and 0 from J; bases not matched to a gene: 2. CDR3 nucleotides: TGTGCCAGTAGTGTACTAGCGGGGAGCACAGATACGCAGTATTTT. Translating gives CASSVLAGSTDTQYF.

The chain carries TRBV3-1 (or the pseudogene TRBV3-2) and TRBJ1-1; 9 nucleotides align to TRBD1. V shed 5 bases, J shed 1 base, and the junction held 5 bases outside the gene matches. The CDR3 runs 15 residues. Germline V gene sequence: CDR1 LGHDT, CDR2 YNNKEL (reference sequence). CDR3: CASSATGQGNTEAFF. The CDR3 DNA reads as TGTGCCAGCAGCGCGACGGGACAGGGGAACACTGAAGCTTTCTTT.

The V call is TRBV6-1, the J call TRBJ2-7, with a tentative D call TRBD2 (6 bases). The CDR3 sequence is 15 residues long. V lost 3 bases and J 7 bases, leaving 19 bases between the germline ends. Germline-derived CDR1 and CDR2 are MNHNS and SASEGT. The CDR3 spells CASSDVGTGVEEQYF. DNA for the CDR3: TGTGCCAGCAGTGACGTGGGAACGGGAGTAGAAGAGCAGTACTTC.

The chain has TRBV5-4 and TRBJ2-1, with 15 bases that match TRBD2. Germline V gene sequence: CDR1 SGHNT, CDR2 YYREEE (reference sequence). The V segment lost 4 bases and the J segment 0 bases; nucleotides outside the gene matches: 8. This CDR3 spans 19 amino acids. The CDR3 DNA reads TGTGCCAGCAGCCATCGGAGGACTAGCGGGAGGGGCTCCTACAATGAGCAGTTCTTC. Translated, it gives CASSHRRTSGRGSYNEQFF.

CDR3 sequence (DNA): TGTGCCAGCAGCCCTATGGGCTTGTACGGCGAGCAGTACTTC. Translated: CASSPMGLYGEQYF. This chain joins TRBV7-9 and TRBJ2-7; no definite D call. This CDR3 is 14 amino acids long. Germline V gene lookup returns CDR1 SEHNR and CDR2 FQNEAQ (reference sequence). Trimming left V 5 bases short and J 6 bases short, with 17 bases between.

The V and J genes are TRBV3-1 (or the pseudogene TRBV3-2) and TRBJ2-1; D gene ambiguous. V was trimmed by 1 base and J by 6 bases, leaving 4 bases between them. This CDR3 has 12 residues. CDR1 and CDR2 from the germline V gene are LGHDT and YNNKEL (reference sequence). CDR3: CASSQGLNEQFF. The CDR3 coding sequence is TGTGCCAGCAGCCAAGGGCTCAATGAGCAGTTCTTC.

The chain uses TRBV21-1 and TRBJ2-2; the table's D call TRBD2 went unverified against the DNA. TRBV21-1 represents a pseudogene. The CDR3 spans 16 residues. CDR3 residues: CASSPNGRAGIGELFF. CDR3 DNA sequence: TGTGCCAGCAGCCCCAACGGGAGGGCCGGTATCGGGGAGCTGTTTTTT.

This chain connects TRBV2 to TRBJ2-1; 12 bases fit TRBD2. The CDR3 sequence is 13 residues long. Unmatched junction bases numbered 6, after V lost 6 bases and J lost 12 bases. CDR1 and CDR2 from the germline V gene are SNHLY and FYNNEI. The CDR3: CASSLGLAGWQFF. The CDR3 DNA reads TGTGCCAGCAGCCTGGGACTAGCGGGTTGGCAGTTCTTC.

The chain carries TRBV12-1 and TRBJ2-7; TRBD2, the table's D call, was not compared with the DNA. TRBV12-1 is shown as a pseudogene. There are 17 residues in the CDR3. Here the CDR3 reads CASSSSGGRGDPYEQYF. CDR3 DNA sequence: TGTGCCAGCAGCTCCTCCGGAGGGAGGGGTGACCCCTACGAGCAGTACTTC.

The gene calls are TRBV27 and TRBJ2-1; TRBD2 aligns across 13 bases. This CDR3 comprises 13 residues. Germline CDR1 and CDR2: MNHEY and SMNVEV (reference sequence). With V trimmed by 9 bases and J by 6 bases, 2 bases remained unmatched. The CDR3 loop reads CASRTSGSNEQFF. The CDR3 DNA follows: TGTGCCAGTCGGACTAGCGGGAGCAATGAGCAGTTCTTC.

This clone has a single count. The chain links TRBV7-2 to TRBJ1-1; the match to TRBD1 covers 7 bases. Germline-derived CDR1 and CDR2 are SGHTA and FQGNSA. The junction had 4 bases not matched to a gene; V was cut back by 2 bases and J by 1 base. The CDR3 extends over 15 amino acids. CDR3 loop: CASSLRGPTNTEAFF. The CDR3 DNA is TGTGCCAGCAGCTTAAGGGGGCCTACGAACACTGAAGCTTTCTTT.

This chain joins TRBV5-6 and TRBJ1-4; a possible D gene is TRBD1 (6 bases). The CDR3 runs to 17 residues. Germline CDR1 is SGHDT and CDR2 is YYEEEE. The V end was cut by 3 bases, the J end by 1 base, with 16 bases between. The CDR3 is CASSSVERGGTNEKLFF. Written as DNA, the CDR3 is TGTGCCAGCAGCTCGGTGGAGCGAGGGGGAACTAATGAAAAACTGTTTTTT.

The V call is TRBV5-1, the J call TRBJ2-7; 8 positions match TRBD1. Trimming took 4 bases from V and 6 from J; bases not matched to a gene: 6. This CDR3 contains 13 residues. Per germline, CDR1 SGHRS and CDR2 YFSETQ. The CDR3 is CASSGAQGGEQYF. CDR3 DNA: TGCGCCAGCAGCGGGGCACAGGGGGGCGAGCAGTACTTC.

This clone was seen just once. The chain couples TRBV15 to TRBJ2-7, with D tentatively TRBD1 (6 bases). Germline V lookup: CDR1 LNHNV, CDR2 YYDKDF (reference sequence). The CDR3 runs to 13 residues. Trimming left V 3 bases short and J 5 bases short, with 11 bases between. The CDR3 region is CATSSPWTDEQYF. The CDR3 DNA follows: TGTGCCACCAGCAGCCCTTGGACAGACGAGCAGTACTTC.

This chain links TRBV9 with TRBJ2-7, with D perhaps matching TRBD1 (6 bases). Trimming left V 3 bases short and J 2 bases short, with 15 bases between. From germline, CDR1 is SGDLS and CDR2 YYNGEE. The CDR3 is made up of 15 amino acids. CDR3 DNA: TGTGCCAGCAGCGCCGAGGGACATGCAACCTACGAGCAGTACTTC. Amino acid sequence: CASSAEGHATYEQYF.

The J gene is TRBJ2-2, the V gene TRBV7-9; D possibly corresponds to TRBD2 (5 bases). The CDR3 is 14 residues long. CDR1 is SEHNR, CDR2 FQNEAQ, per germline (reference sequence). Trimming took off 4 bases at V and 7 bases at J, with 13 bases between the two ends. In nucleotides, the CDR3 is TGTGCCAGCAGCTCTAGCCCGAAGAGCGGGGAGCTGTTTTTT. Its translation: CASSSSPKSGELFF. The variable domain in full, with the rest retrieved from reference TRBV7-9 and TRBJ2-2, is DTGVSQNPRHKITKRGQNVTFRCDPISEHNRLYWYRQTLGQGPEFLTYFQNEAQLEKSRLLSDRFSAERPKGSFSTLEIQRTEQGDSAMYLCASSSSPKSGELFFGEGSRLTVL.

The chain joins TRBV9 to TRBJ1-2, with a weak D call TRBD1 (6 bases). Germline V lookup: CDR1 SGDLS, CDR2 YYNGEE. This CDR3 is built from 14 residues. Trimming took off 4 bases at V and 3 bases at J, with 13 bases between the two ends. In DNA, the CDR3 is TGTGCCAGCAGCTTGGGACATTCTGACTATGGCTACACCTTC. It codes for CASSLGHSDYGYTF. Drawing the rest from reference TRBV9 and TRBJ1-2, the complete variable domain is DSGVTQTPKHLITATGQRVTLRCSPRSGDLSVYWYQQSLDQGLQFLIQYYNGEERAKGNILERFSAQQFPDLHSELNLSSLELGDSALYFCASSLGHSDYGYTFGSGTRLTVV.

V usage is TRBV3-1 (or the pseudogene TRBV3-2) and J usage is TRBJ2-1; 9 positions agree with TRBD2. V lost 2 bases to trimming and J lost 7 bases; unmatched junction nucleotides: 6. This CDR3 comprises 15 residues. Germline V gene lookup returns CDR1 LGHDT and CDR2 YNNKEL (reference sequence). CDR3 amino acids: CASSQTGSGSNEQFF. CDR3 nucleotide sequence: TGTGCCAGCAGCCAAACAGGTAGCGGGAGTAATGAGCAGTTCTTC.

This rearrangement joins TRBV24-1 to TRBJ2-5, with 8 bases fitting TRBD1. Trimming cost V 6 bases and J 5 bases; bases outside gene matches: 7. Per the germline V gene, CDR1 is KGHDR and CDR2 is SFDVKD. This CDR3 has 14 residues. The CDR3 loop is CATSNRGSGETQYF. The DNA for the CDR3 is TGTGCCACCAGTAACAGGGGGTCGGGGGAGACCCAGTACTTC.

CDR3 in amino acids: CASSPEGLHSGYGYTF. The CDR3 bases are TGTGCCAGCAGCCCGGAGGGTCTCCACAGTGGATATGGCTACACCTTC. The chain carries TRBV11-2 and TRBJ1-2; D ambiguous. The V gene's germline CDR1 is SGHAT and CDR2 FQNNGV. The V and J ends lost 5 bases and 5 bases respectively, with 21 bases between them. This CDR3 contains 16 residues.

The chain has TRBV10-2 and TRBJ2-7; D is ambiguous. Trimming stripped 5 bases from V and 3 bases from J, with 5 bases between. CDR3 length equals 11 residues. The V gene's germline CDR1 is WSHSY and CDR2 SAAADI. CDR3 in DNA: TGCGCCAGCAGTCCTAGCTACGAGCAGTACTTC. As protein: CASSPSYEQYF.

J is TRBJ2-1 and V is TRBV5-4; 12 bases are a match to TRBD2. CDR1 SGHNT and CDR2 YYREEE come from the germline V gene (reference sequence). This CDR3 is built from 13 residues. V trimming: 3 bases; J trimming: 9 bases; junction bases outside the gene matches: 1. CDR3 bases: TGTGCCAGCAGCTGGACTAGCGGGATTGAGCAGTTCTTC. Residues: CASSWTSGIEQFF.

The J gene is TRBJ1-3, the V gene TRBV6-1; D is unclear. V shed 3 bases and J shed 0 bases, with 6 bases lying between them. The CDR3 is 14 amino acids. Per the germline V gene, CDR1 is MNHNS and CDR2 is SASEGT. CDR3 in amino acids: CASSDRFSGNTIYF. For the CDR3, the DNA is TGTGCCAGCAGTGACAGGTTCTCTGGAAACACCATATATTTT.

This rearrangement joins TRBV5-4 to TRBJ2-7; no definite D call. The CDR3 length is 12 residues. Deletions cut 4 bases from V and 0 bases from J, with 5 bases between. The germline gives CDR1 SGHNT, CDR2 YYREEE (reference sequence). The CDR3 bases are TGTGCCAGCAGCCGCGGCTCCTACGAGCAGTACTTC. It translates to CASSRGSYEQYF.

V usage is TRBV18 and J usage is TRBJ2-3, with TRBD2 identical over 14 bases. With 4 bases clipped from V and 7 bases from J, the junction kept 7 bases outside the gene matches. This CDR3 is built from 16 residues. Germline V lookup: CDR1 KGHSH, CDR2 LQKENI. CDR3 sequence reads: CASSLPGTSGRHTQYF. The DNA of the CDR3 is TGTGCCAGCTCACTCCCCGGGACTAGCGGGAGACATACGCAGTATTTT.

This clone came up once. The chain employs TRBV28 and TRBJ2-7, with 7 nucleotides matching TRBD2. In germline, CDR1 is MDHEN, CDR2 SYDVKM. The CDR3 is 17 residues long. After removal of 10 bases from V and 6 bases from J, the junction contained 24 bases not matched to a gene. DNA of the CDR3: TGTGCCACTGTTCTGGTGGGCGGGAGCCGACGGACGGTCGAGCAGTACTTC. It is translated as CATVLVGGSRRTVEQYF.

This chain links TRBV5-1 with TRBJ1-2; D remains unclear. The V end was cut by 3 bases, the J end by 3 bases, with 18 bases between. The germline CDR1 and CDR2 sequences are SGHRS and YFSETQ. This CDR3 region has 16 residues. The CDR3 here is CASSSLGLGGDYGYTF. The CDR3 DNA reads TGCGCCAGCAGCTCGTTGGGTCTGGGAGGCGACTATGGCTACACCTTC.